Listed here are 12 T cell receptor beta chains from one sample, sequenced in a study of blood T cell repertoires in COVID-19. Clones were sequenced by immunoSEQ multiplex PCR, and TCRdb holds only the in-frame ones, with some missing. The sample carries approximately 93,000 clones, roughly 85% recorded once. The source material was peripheral blood. These receptors came from a man aged 50 or older with active or convalescent COVID-19.

This chain connects TRBV7-2 to TRBJ2-2, with D perhaps matching TRBD1 (5 bases). CDR1 is SGHTA, CDR2 FQGNSA, per germline. V gave up 5 bases and J gave up 4 bases, with 17 bases separating them. The CDR3 runs to 16 residues. This CDR3 is CASSQAPRVGTGELFF. The CDR3, as DNA: TGTGCCAGCAGCCAAGCTCCCAGGGTCGGCACCGGGGAGCTGTTTTTT.

This chain links TRBV5-3 with TRBJ2-5, with D possibly being TRBD2 (5 bases). TRBV5-3 is labeled an ORF, and its function is uncertain. CDR3 length: 10 amino acids. Trimming cost V 4 bases and J 12 bases, with 10 bases left between them. The CDR3 reads CARSTRGKYF. The CDR3 DNA reads TGTGCCAGAAGCACCCGGGGTAAGTACTTC.

This clone was recorded once. The rearrangement joins TRBV19 to TRBJ2-2; D unclear. The CDR3 extends over 14 amino acids. From germline, CDR1 is LNHDA and CDR2 SQIVND (reference sequence). V was trimmed by 4 bases and J by 3 bases, leaving 9 bases between them. The CDR3 nucleotides read TGTGCCAGTAGTACAAGACTCTACACCGGGGAGCTGTTTTTT. This sequence encodes CASSTRLYTGELFF.

The count of this clone is one. The chain couples TRBV7-2 to TRBJ1-1; a possible D gene is TRBD1 (6 bases). Trimming removed 5 bases at V and 1 base at J, with 14 bases between. The CDR3 is 15 residues long. The germline V gene has CDR1 SGHTA and CDR2 FQGNSA. CDR3 nucleotides: TGTGCCAGCAGCCCACAGACAGGTCCGAACACTGAAGCTTTCTTT. Protein product: CASSPQTGPNTEAFF.

The V call is TRBV5-6, the J call TRBJ2-7; 8 bases map to TRBD1. Germline V lookup: CDR1 SGHDT, CDR2 YYEEEE. Trimming at V came to 2 bases and at J to 3 bases, leaving 4 bases not matched to a gene. The CDR3 covers 14 residues. CDR3 sequence reads: CASSFDRGGYEQYF. The CDR3 nucleotides are TGTGCCAGCAGCTTCGACAGGGGAGGCTACGAGCAGTACTTC.

This clone was seen only once. The chain links TRBV6-6 to TRBJ1-5; TRBD1 might be the D (5 bases). V lost 0 bases and J 9 bases, leaving 12 bases between the germline ends. This CDR3 comprises 14 residues. Germline CDR1 is MNHNY and CDR2 is SVGAGI (reference sequence). CDR3 in amino acids: CASSYSDGQGPQHF. The CDR3 nucleotides are TGTGCCAGCAGTTACTCGGACGGCCAGGGGCCCCAGCATTTT.

For the CDR3, the DNA is TGTGCCAGTACCCTTTTAGGACAGGGCCTCAACCAGCCCCAGCATTTT. It specifies CASTLLGQGLNQPQHF. The V gene is TRBV19, the J gene TRBJ1-5; 8 bases match TRBD1. CDR1 and CDR2 from the germline V gene are LNHDA and SQIVND (reference sequence). The V and J ends lost 7 bases and 7 bases, in that order; junction bases with no gene match: 15. CDR3 size: 16 residues.

This clone occurred once. CDR3: CAALAGGRGSDGELFF. The DNA for the CDR3 is TGTGCCGCCCTAGCGGGAGGGCGAGGTAGTGACGGGGAGCTGTTTTTT. The chain has TRBV30 and TRBJ2-2; 12 bases map to TRBD2. This CDR3 comprises 16 residues. Germline-derived CDR1 and CDR2 are GTSNPN and SVGIG (reference sequence). V was pared by 8 bases and J by 7 bases, with 14 bases of the junction left unmatched.

The rearrangement uses TRBV24-1 and TRBJ1-1; 7 positions match TRBD1. The CDR3 loop spans 15 amino acids. The junction had 8 bases not matched to a gene; V was cut back by 7 bases and J by 1 base. Per germline, CDR1 KGHDR and CDR2 SFDVKD. The CDR3 is CATRSQQGQNTEAFF. CDR3 DNA sequence: TGTGCCACCAGATCACAACAGGGGCAGAACACTGAAGCTTTCTTT.

J is TRBJ1-2 and V is TRBV4-1, with 7 bases fitting TRBD1. CDR1 and CDR2 (germline): MGHRA, YSYEKL. The CDR3 consists of 16 residues. V was pared by 0 bases and J by 4 bases, with 8 bases of the junction left unmatched. CDR3 nucleotide sequence: TGCGCCAGCAGCCAAGATTCGGGACAGCCTTCCTATGGCTACACCTTC. As protein: CASSQDSGQPSYGYTF.

The chain carries TRBV27 and TRBJ2-1, with D possibly matching TRBD1 (5 bases). CDR3 length: 11 amino acids. Trimming left V 9 bases short and J 9 bases short, with 12 bases between. Germline-derived CDR1 and CDR2 are MNHEY and SMNVEV (reference sequence). For the CDR3, the DNA is TGTGCCAGTAGCAGGGATAGTGAGCAGTTCTTC. It yields the protein CASSRDSEQFF.

The chain links TRBV9 to TRBJ1-1; 8 nucleotides agree with TRBD1. There are 15 residues in the CDR3. After removal of 3 bases from V and 2 bases from J, the junction contained 6 bases not matched to a gene. The germline gives CDR1 SGDLS, CDR2 YYNGEE. The CDR3 coding sequence is TGTGCCAGCAGCGCTATCAGGGGGCCTAACACTGAAGCTTTCTTT. Its protein is CASSAIRGPNTEAFF.